The clone carrying this T cell receptor beta chain was observed many times. Antigen: not known. The data originate from a study of T-cell reconstitution after alpha-beta-depleted transplantation in children. This CDR3 region has 13 residues. Germline V gene lookup returns CDR1 DFQATT and CDR2 SNEGSKA (reference sequence). V gave up 6 bases and J gave up 9 bases, with 15 bases separating them. Study-level points and caveats: Day-60 TCRbeta diversity that was high in some patients was derived from surviving recipient T cells and thymic progenitors.

The TCRbeta library was prepared with unique molecular identifiers. TCRdb analysed the PCR reads with MiXCR anew, one entry per CDR3 protein. The table includes approximately 70,000 distinct CDR3 sequences, roughly 5.2% detected once. Material: PBMCs, mostly from graft donor cells, obtained 180 days after TCRalphabeta/CD19-depleted stem cell transplant. The rearrangement links TRBV20-1 to TRBJ1-6; maybe TRBD1 (6 bases). The receptor's source is a boy under three years old who had a stem cell transplant for acute myeloid leukemia, so the T cells may come from the graft donor. The CDR3 spells CSALGGGGSPLHF. The CDR3 DNA reads as TGCAGTGCCCTAGGGGGGGGGGGTTCACCCCTCCACTTT.